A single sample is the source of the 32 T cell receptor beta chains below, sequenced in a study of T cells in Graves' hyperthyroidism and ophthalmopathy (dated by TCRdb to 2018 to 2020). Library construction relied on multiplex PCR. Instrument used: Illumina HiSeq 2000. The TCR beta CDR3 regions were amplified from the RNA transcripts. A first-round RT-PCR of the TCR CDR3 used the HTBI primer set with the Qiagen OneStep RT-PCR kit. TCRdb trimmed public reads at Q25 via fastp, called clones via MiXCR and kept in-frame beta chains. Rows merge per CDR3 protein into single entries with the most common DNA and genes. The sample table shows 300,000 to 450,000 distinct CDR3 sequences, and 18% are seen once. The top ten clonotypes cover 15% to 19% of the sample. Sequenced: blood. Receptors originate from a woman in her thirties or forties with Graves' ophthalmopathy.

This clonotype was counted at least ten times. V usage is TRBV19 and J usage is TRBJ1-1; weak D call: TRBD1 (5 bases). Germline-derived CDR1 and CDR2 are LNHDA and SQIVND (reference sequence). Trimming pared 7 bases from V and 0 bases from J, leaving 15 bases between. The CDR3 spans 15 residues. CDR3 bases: TGTGCCAGTACGGCGGGGGGAAGGATGAACACTGAAGCTTTCTTT. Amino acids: CASTAGGRMNTEAFF.

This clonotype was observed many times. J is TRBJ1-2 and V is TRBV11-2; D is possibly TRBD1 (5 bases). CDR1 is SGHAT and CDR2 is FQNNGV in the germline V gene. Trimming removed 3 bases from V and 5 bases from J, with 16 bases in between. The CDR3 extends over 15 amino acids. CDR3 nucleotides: TGTGCCAGCAGCTTGGGGCGGTCAGTCGTATATGGCTACACCTTC. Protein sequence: CASSLGRSVVYGYTF.

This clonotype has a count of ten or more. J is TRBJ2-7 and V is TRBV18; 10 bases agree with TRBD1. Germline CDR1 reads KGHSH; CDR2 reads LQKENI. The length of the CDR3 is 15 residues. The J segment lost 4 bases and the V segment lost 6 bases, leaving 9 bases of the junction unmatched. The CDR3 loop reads CASSEGQGGRYEQYF. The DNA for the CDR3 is TGTGCCAGCTCCGAAGGACAGGGGGGACGGTACGAGCAGTACTTC.

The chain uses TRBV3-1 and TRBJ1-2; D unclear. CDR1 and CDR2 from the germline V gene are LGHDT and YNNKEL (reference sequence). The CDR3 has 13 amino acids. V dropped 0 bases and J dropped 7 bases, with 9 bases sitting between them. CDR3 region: CASSQDPWSGYTF. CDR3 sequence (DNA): TGTGCCAGCAGCCAAGATCCGTGGAGTGGCTACACCTTC.

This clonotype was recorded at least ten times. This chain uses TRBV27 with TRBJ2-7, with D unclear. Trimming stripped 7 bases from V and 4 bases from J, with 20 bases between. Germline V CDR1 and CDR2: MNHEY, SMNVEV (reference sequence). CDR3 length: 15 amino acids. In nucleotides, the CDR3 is TGTGCCAGCAAGCAAGCCGGATCCCCCACATACGAGCAGTACTTC. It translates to CASKQAGSPTYEQYF.

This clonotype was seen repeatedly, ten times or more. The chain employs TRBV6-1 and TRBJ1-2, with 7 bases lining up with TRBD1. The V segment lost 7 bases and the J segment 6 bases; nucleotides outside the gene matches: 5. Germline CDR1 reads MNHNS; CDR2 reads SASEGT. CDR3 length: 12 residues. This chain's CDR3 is CASTEGADGYTF. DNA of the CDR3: TGTGCCAGCACCGAGGGGGCTGATGGCTACACCTTC.

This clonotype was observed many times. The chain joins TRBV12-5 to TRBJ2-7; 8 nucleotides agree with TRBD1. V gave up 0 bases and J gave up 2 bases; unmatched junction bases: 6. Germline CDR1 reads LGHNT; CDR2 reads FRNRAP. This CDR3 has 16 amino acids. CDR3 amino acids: CASGLVPGTGPYEQYF. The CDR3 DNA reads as TGTGCTAGTGGTTTGGTACCCGGGACAGGACCCTACGAGCAGTACTTC.

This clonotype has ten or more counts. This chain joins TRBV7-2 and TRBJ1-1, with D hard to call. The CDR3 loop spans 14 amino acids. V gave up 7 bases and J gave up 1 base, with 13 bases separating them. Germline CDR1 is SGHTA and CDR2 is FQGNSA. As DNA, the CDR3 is TGTGCCAGCACCCTAACGGAGAGGAACACTGAAGCTTTCTTT. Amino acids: CASTLTERNTEAFF.

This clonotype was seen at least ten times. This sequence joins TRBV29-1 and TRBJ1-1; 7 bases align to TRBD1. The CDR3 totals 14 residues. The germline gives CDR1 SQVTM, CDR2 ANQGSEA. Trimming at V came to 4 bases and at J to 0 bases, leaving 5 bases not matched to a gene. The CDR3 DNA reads TGCAGCGTTGTTAGAGGGGGCTTGAACACTGAAGCTTTCTTT. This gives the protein CSVVRGGLNTEAFF. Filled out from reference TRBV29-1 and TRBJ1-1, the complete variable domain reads SAVISQKPSRDICQRGTSLTIQCQVDSQVTMMFWYRQQPGQSLTLIATANQGSEATYESGFVIDKFPISRPNLTFSTLTVSNMSPEDSSIYLCSVVRGGLNTEAFFGQGTRLTVV.

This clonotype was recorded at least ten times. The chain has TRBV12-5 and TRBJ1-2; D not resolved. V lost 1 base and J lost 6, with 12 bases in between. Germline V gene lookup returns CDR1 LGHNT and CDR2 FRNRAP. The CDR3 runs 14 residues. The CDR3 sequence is CASGLAIHSHGYTF. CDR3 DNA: TGTGCTAGTGGTTTGGCAATCCACAGTCATGGCTACACCTTC.

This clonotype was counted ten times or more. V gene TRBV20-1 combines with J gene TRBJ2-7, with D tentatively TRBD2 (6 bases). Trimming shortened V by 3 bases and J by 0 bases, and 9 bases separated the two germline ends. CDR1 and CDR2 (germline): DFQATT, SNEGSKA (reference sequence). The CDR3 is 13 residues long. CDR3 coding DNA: TGCAGTGCTAGCGGGAGCTCCTCCTACGAGCAGTACTTC. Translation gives CSASGSSSYEQYF.

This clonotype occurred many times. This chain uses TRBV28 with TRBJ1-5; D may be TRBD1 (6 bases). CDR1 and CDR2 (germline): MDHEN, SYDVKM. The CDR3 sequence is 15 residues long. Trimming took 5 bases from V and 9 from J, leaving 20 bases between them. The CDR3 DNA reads TGTGCCAGCAGTGCGACAGGAACGGTTCGAAGGCCCCAGCATTTT. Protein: CASSATGTVRRPQHF. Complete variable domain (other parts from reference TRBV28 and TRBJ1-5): DVKVTQSSRYLVKRTGEKVFLECVQDMDHENMFWYRQDPGLGLRLIYFSYDVKMKEKGDIPEGYSVSREKKERFSLILESASTNQTSMYLCASSATGTVRRPQHFGDGTRLSIL.

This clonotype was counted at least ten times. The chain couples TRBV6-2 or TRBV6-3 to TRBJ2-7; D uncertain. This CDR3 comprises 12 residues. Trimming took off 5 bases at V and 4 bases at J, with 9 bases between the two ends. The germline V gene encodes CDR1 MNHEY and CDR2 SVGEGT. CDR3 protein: CASSHIVYEQYF. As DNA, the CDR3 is TGTGCCAGCAGTCACATCGTATACGAGCAGTACTTC.

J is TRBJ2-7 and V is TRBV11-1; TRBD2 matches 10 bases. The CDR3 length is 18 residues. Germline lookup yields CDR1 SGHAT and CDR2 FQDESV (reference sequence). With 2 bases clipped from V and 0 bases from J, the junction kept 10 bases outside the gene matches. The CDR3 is CASSLPDTLAGGSYEQYF. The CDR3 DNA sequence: TGTGCCAGCAGCTTACCAGACACCTTAGCGGGAGGCTCCTACGAGCAGTACTTC.

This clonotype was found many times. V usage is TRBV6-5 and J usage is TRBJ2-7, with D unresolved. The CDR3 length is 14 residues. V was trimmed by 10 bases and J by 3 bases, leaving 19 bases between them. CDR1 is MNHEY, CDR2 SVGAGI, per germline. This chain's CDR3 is CATRPPSQNYEQYF. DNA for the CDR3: TGTGCCACCAGACCTCCTTCACAAAACTACGAGCAGTACTTC.

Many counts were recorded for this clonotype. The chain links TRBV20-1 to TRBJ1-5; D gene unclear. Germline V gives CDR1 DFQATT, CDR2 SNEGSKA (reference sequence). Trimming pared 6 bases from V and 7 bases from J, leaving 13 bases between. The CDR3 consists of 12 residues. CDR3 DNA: TGCAGTGCAAGGATGGGAGAACAGCCCCAGCATTTT. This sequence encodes CSARMGEQPQHF.

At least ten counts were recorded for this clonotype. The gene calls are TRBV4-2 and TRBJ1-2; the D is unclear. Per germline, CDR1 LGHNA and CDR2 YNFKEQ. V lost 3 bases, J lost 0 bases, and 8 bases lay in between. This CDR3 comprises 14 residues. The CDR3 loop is CASSQGSANYGYTF. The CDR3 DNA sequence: TGTGCCAGCAGCCAGGGGTCAGCTAACTATGGCTACACCTTC.

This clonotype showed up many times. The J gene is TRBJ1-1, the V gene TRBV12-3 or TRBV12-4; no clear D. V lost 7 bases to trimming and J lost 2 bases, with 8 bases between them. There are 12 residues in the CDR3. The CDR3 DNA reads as TGTGCCAGCACCGCAGGTAACACTGAAGCTTTCTTT. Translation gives CASTAGNTEAFF.

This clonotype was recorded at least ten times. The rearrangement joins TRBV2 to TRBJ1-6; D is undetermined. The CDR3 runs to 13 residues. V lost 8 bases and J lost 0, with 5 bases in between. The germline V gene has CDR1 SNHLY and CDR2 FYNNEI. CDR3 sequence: CASGSSYNSPLHF. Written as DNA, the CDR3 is TGTGCCAGCGGCTCCTCCTATAATTCACCCCTCCACTTT.

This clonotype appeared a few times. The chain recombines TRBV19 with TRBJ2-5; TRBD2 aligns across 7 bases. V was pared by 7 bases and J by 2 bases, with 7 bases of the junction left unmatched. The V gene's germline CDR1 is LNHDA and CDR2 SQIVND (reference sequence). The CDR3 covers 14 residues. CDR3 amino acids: CASKELAEQETQYF. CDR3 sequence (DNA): TGTGCCAGTAAAGAGCTAGCGGAACAAGAGACCCAGTACTTC.

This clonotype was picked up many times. The CDR3 spells CASMHGAYTGELFF. CDR3 DNA sequence: TGTGCCAGCATGCATGGGGCGTACACCGGGGAGCTGTTTTTT. The J gene is TRBJ2-2, the V gene TRBV27; perhaps TRBD1 as D (5 bases). CDR3 length equals 14 residues. Germline V gene data show CDR1 as MNHEY and CDR2 as SMNVEV (reference sequence). Trimming shortened V by 7 bases and J by 3 bases, and 12 bases separated the two germline ends.

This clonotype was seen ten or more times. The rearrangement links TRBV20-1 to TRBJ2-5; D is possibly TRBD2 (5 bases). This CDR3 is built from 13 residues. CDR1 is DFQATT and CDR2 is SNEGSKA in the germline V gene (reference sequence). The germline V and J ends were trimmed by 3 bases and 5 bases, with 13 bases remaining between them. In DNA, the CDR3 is TGCAGTGCTAGTTCCGGGAATGGGGAGACCCAGTACTTC. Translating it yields CSASSGNGETQYF.

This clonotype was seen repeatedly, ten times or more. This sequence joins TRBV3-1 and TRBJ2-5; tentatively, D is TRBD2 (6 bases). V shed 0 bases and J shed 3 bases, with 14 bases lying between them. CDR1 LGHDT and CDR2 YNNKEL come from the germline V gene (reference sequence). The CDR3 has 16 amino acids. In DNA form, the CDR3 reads TGTGCCAGCAGCCAAGATGGGGGGACGGCCAAAGAGACCCAGTACTTC. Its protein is CASSQDGGTAKETQYF.

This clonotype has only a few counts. CDR3 sequence: CASYGGSYEQYF. CDR3 in DNA: TGTGCCAGCTACGGGGGTTCGTACGAGCAGTACTTC. The rearrangement links TRBV2 to TRBJ2-7; possible D gene TRBD2, 6 bases. The CDR3 has 12 residues. Per the germline V gene, CDR1 is SNHLY and CDR2 is FYNNEI. V was trimmed by 8 bases and J by 4 bases, leaving 12 bases between them.

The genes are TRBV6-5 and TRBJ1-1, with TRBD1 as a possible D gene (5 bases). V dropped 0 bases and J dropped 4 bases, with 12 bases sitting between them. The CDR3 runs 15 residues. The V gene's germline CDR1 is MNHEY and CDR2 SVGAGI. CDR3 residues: CASSYSIRGGTEAFF. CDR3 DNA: TGTGCCAGCAGTTACTCGATTCGCGGGGGCACTGAAGCTTTCTTT.

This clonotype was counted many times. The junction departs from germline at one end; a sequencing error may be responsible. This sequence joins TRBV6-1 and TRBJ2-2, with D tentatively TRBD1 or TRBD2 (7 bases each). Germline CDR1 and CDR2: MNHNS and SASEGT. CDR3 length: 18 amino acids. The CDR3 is CASSEEEVARGEGGELFF. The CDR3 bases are TGTGCCAGCAGCGAAGAAGAGGTTGCCAGGGGGGAGGGCGGGGAGCTGTTTTTT.

CDR3 residues: CACQGQVSSNQPQHF. Written as DNA, the CDR3 is TGTGCCTGTCAGGGACAGGTATCCAGCAATCAGCCCCAGCATTTT. The chain couples TRBV30 to TRBJ1-5; 8 bases fit TRBD1. The CDR3 length is 15 residues. Germline lookup yields CDR1 GTSNPN and CDR2 SVGIG (reference sequence). Trimming at V came to 6 bases and at J to 1 base, leaving 8 bases not matched to a gene. Combining the CDR3 with reference TRBV30 and TRBJ1-5 gives the whole variable domain SQTIHQWPATLVQPVGSPLSLECTVEGTSNPNLYWYRQAAGRGLQLLFYSVGIGQISSEVPQNLSASRPQDRQFILSSKKLLLSDSGFYLCACQGQVSSNQPQHFGDGTRLSIL.

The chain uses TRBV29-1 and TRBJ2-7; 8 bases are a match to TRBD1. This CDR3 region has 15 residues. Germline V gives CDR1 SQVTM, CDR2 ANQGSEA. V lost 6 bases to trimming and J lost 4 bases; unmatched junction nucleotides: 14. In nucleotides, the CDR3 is TGCAGCGTAGTCCCGACAGGGGACACTTTTTACGAGCAGTACTTC. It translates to CSVVPTGDTFYEQYF.

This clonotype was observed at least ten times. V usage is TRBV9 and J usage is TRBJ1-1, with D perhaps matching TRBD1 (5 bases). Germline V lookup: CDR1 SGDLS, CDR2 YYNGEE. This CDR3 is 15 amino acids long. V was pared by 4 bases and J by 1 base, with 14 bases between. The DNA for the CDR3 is TGTGCCAGCAGCCCTGGGACCCTCGGGAACACTGAAGCTTTCTTT. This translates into CASSPGTLGNTEAFF.

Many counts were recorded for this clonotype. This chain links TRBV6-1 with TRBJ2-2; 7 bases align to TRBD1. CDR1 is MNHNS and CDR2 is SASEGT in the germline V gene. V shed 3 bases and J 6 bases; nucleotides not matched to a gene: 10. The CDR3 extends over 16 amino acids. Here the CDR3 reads CASSEWTGVYSGELFF. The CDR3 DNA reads TGTGCCAGCAGTGAGTGGACAGGTGTATACTCCGGGGAGCTGTTTTTT.

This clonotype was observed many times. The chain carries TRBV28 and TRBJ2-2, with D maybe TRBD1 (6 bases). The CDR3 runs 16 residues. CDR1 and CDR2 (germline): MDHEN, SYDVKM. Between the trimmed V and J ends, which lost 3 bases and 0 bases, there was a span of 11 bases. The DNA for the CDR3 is TGTGCCAGCAGTTTTTTGGGACACCCGAACACCGGGGAGCTGTTTTTT. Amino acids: CASSFLGHPNTGELFF. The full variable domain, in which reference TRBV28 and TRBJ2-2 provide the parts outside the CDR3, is DVKVTQSSRYLVKRTGEKVFLECVQDMDHENMFWYRQDPGLGLRLIYFSYDVKMKEKGDIPEGYSVSREKKERFSLILESASTNQTSMYLCASSFLGHPNTGELFFGEGSRLTVL.

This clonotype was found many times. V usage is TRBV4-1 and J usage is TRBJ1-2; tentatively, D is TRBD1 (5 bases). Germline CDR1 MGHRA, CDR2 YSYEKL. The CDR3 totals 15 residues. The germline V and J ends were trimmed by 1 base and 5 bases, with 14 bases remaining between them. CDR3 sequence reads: CASSQVVVGVYGYTF. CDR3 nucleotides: TGCGCCAGCAGCCAAGTCGTGGTGGGGGTGTATGGCTACACCTTC.